A selection of T cell receptor beta chains follows, all from one sample in a study of tumor and adjacent non-tumor tissue in lung cancer. TCRdb re-derived calls from the multiplex PCR reads in MiXCR, one entry per CDR3 protein. Of 77,000 or so distinct CDR3 sequences listed, over 60% are singletons. Source material: distant non-tumor lung tissue. These receptors all stem from a man aged 70 or older with non-small cell lung cancer. Each CDR3 is given with its conserved first and last residue. Fields, in order: clone size, D gene, J gene, V gene, CDR3 DNA, CDR3 protein. A D gene is named only where the DNA matches it firmly. The listing skips clone size in some rows; elsewhere it reads once, few, many or a size class.

abundance: NA; d_gene: NA; j_gene: TRBJ2-1; v_gene: TRBV11-2; CDR3nt: TGTGCCAGCAGGCTGAGTAGGCTTCGGCGGGATGAGCAGTTCTTC; CDR3aa: CASRLSRLRRDEQFF
abundance: many; d_gene: TRBD1; j_gene: TRBJ2-1; v_gene: TRBV4-3; CDR3nt: TGCGCCAGCAGCCCCGGGACAGGGACCTACAATGAGCAGTTCTTC; CDR3aa: CASSPGTGTYNEQFF
abundance: once; d_gene: NA; j_gene: TRBJ1-4; v_gene: TRBV4-2; CDR3nt: TGTGCCAACAGCCAAGTACTGTTGGAGGTAGCTAATGAAAAACTGTTTTTT; CDR3aa: CANSQVLLEVANEKLFF
abundance: many; d_gene: TRBD2; j_gene: TRBJ2-1; v_gene: TRBV12-3/TRBV12-4; CDR3nt: TGTGCCAGAAGTTTATCGCGGGAGGGAAATGAGCAGTTCTTC; CDR3aa: CARSLSREGNEQFF
abundance: NA; d_gene: NA; j_gene: TRBJ2-7; v_gene: TRBV28; CDR3nt: TGTGCCAGCTGCCCCCCTTTAAAGTACGAGCTGTACTTC; CDR3aa: CASCPPLKYELYF
abundance: NA; d_gene: TRBD2; j_gene: TRBJ2-2; v_gene: TRBV4-2; CDR3nt: TGTGCTAGGAGCCAAGATTATCGCGGGGGGGCCCCCGGGGAGCTGTTTTTT; CDR3aa: CARSQDYRGGAPGELFF
abundance: NA; d_gene: NA; j_gene: TRBJ1-1; v_gene: TRBV11-2; CDR3nt: TGTCCCAGCACATTGAGGGGTAGTGAAGCTTTCTTC; CDR3aa: CPSTLRGSEAFF
abundance: many; d_gene: TRBD1; j_gene: TRBJ2-5; v_gene: TRBV29-1; CDR3nt: TGCAGCGTTCGCCGGGACAGGGTTGGTGGGGAGACCCAGTACTTC; CDR3aa: CSVRRDRVGGETQYF
abundance: NA; d_gene: NA; j_gene: TRBJ1-1; v_gene: TRBV5-1; CDR3nt: TGCGCCAGCAGCTCAAAACCCGGGACATTCATAAACACTCAAGCTTTCTTT; CDR3aa: CASSSKPGTFINTQAFF
abundance: NA; d_gene: NA; j_gene: TRBJ2-1; v_gene: TRBV11-2; CDR3nt: TGTGCCAGCAGCATAGAACGTCTGGGGTGGACTTCCTACAATGAGCACTTCTTC; CDR3aa: CASSIERLGWTSYNEHFF
abundance: NA; d_gene: NA; j_gene: TRBJ1-1; v_gene: TRBV11-3; CDR3nt: TGTGCCAGGAGCTTCCGGTACAGAACCCTGAATACTGAAGCTATCTTT; CDR3aa: CARSFRYRTLNTEAIF
abundance: once; d_gene: NA; j_gene: TRBJ2-7; v_gene: TRBV4-1; CDR3nt: TGCGCCAGCATCCGAGGTACCGGCAGTGCGAGCGAGCAGTACTTC; CDR3aa: CASIRGTGSASEQYF
abundance: NA; d_gene: TRBD2; j_gene: TRBJ2-1; v_gene: TRBV7-8; CDR3nt: TGTGCCAGCAGCTTACGCCCGGGACTAGCGGGAGATGAGCAGTTCTTC; CDR3aa: CASSLRPGLAGDEQFF
abundance: NA; d_gene: TRBD1; j_gene: TRBJ1-5; v_gene: TRBV2; CDR3nt: TGTGCCAGCAGCCAAACAAAGGGGACAGGAGGAAATCAGCCCCAGCATTTT; CDR3aa: CASSQTKGTGGNQPQHF
abundance: NA; d_gene: TRBD2; j_gene: TRBJ2-7; v_gene: TRBV5-5; CDR3nt: TGTGCCAGCCAAAGCACGGGGGGGAACGATCAGTACTTC; CDR3aa: CASQSTGGNDQYF
abundance: NA; d_gene: TRBD1; j_gene: TRBJ2-3; v_gene: TRBV5-1; CDR3nt: TGCGCCAGCAGCGAACAGGGGTGGGATACAGATACGCAGTATTTT; CDR3aa: CASSEQGWDTDTQYF
abundance: NA; d_gene: TRBD1; j_gene: TRBJ1-1; v_gene: TRBV5-6; CDR3nt: TGTGCCAGCATCTTGCAGGGACAGGGAATGAACACTGAAGCTTTCTTT; CDR3aa: CASILQGQGMNTEAFF
abundance: medium-sized; d_gene: NA; j_gene: TRBJ2-7; v_gene: TRBV10-2; CDR3nt: TGCGCCAGCAGGCAAGCCGGGACTCGGGACGAGCAGTACTTC; CDR3aa: CASRQAGTRDEQYF
abundance: NA; d_gene: NA; j_gene: TRBJ1-5; v_gene: TRBV11-3; CDR3nt: TGTGCCAGAAGCTTAGATGCAGCTCAGCCCCAGCATTTT; CDR3aa: CARSLDAAQPQHF
abundance: NA; d_gene: NA; j_gene: TRBJ1-5; v_gene: TRBV7-9; CDR3nt: TGTACCAGCAGCTTAACGAGCGATCAGCACCAGCATTTT; CDR3aa: CTSSLTSDQHQHF
abundance: NA; d_gene: NA; j_gene: TRBJ1-2; v_gene: TRBV29-1; CDR3nt: TGTAGCATTGAAGGGGCTATTATGGATGGCTACACCTTC; CDR3aa: CSIEGAIMDGYTF
abundance: few; d_gene: TRBD2; j_gene: TRBJ2-5; v_gene: TRBV6-1; CDR3nt: TGTGCCAGCAGTGAAAGCACTGCGGGGCGGGAGACCCAATATTTT; CDR3aa: CASSESTAGRETQYF
abundance: NA; d_gene: NA; j_gene: TRBJ1-4; v_gene: TRBV20-1; CDR3nt: TGCAGTGATAGAGACCGGATGGTCCGAGGTGAAGAACTGTTTTTT; CDR3aa: CSDRDRMVRGEELFF
abundance: NA; d_gene: NA; j_gene: TRBJ2-7; v_gene: TRBV5-4; CDR3nt: TGTGCCAGCAGCTTGGCCGGACAAGCCTACGAGCGATACTTC; CDR3aa: CASSLAGQAYERYF
abundance: NA; d_gene: TRBD1; j_gene: TRBJ2-7; v_gene: TRBV11-3; CDR3nt: TGTGCCAGCAGCGTCCGGGACAGGGTTTACGAGCAGTACTTC; CDR3aa: CASSVRDRVYEQYF
abundance: once; d_gene: NA; j_gene: TRBJ1-2; v_gene: TRBV11-2; CDR3nt: TGTGCCAGCAGCTTAGTAGCACAAAACTATTGCTACACCTTC; CDR3aa: CASSLVAQNYCYTF
abundance: NA; d_gene: NA; j_gene: TRBJ2-1; v_gene: TRBV6-6; CDR3nt: TGTGCCAGCAGTTACAATAGCGAAGGGCGTACCAACAATGGGCAGTTCTTC; CDR3aa: CASSYNSEGRTNNGQFF
abundance: few; d_gene: NA; j_gene: TRBJ1-2; v_gene: TRBV30; CDR3nt: TGTGCCTGGAGTACCAGGATAGGGTTCTATGGCTACACCTTC; CDR3aa: CAWSTRIGFYGYTF
abundance: NA; d_gene: NA; j_gene: TRBJ1-2; v_gene: TRBV6-6; CDR3nt: TGTATCAGCAGTTACGGGCAGATCTATGGGTACACCTTC; CDR3aa: CISSYGQIYGYTF
abundance: few; d_gene: TRBD1; j_gene: TRBJ1-2; v_gene: TRBV28; CDR3nt: TGTGCCAGCAGCCCCATCTATATAACAGGGGAGGACTATGGCTACACCTTC; CDR3aa: CASSPIYITGEDYGYTF
abundance: NA; d_gene: TRBD2; j_gene: TRBJ2-3; v_gene: TRBV5-4; CDR3nt: TGTGCCAACAGCTTCAATGACGGGACTAGCGGGGCAGATACGCAGTATTTT; CDR3aa: CANSFNDGTSGADTQYF
abundance: NA; d_gene: NA; j_gene: TRBJ2-5; v_gene: TRBV14; CDR3nt: TGTGTCAGCAGCCATGCGGGGACCCAGTACTTT; CDR3aa: CVSSHAGTQYF
abundance: NA; d_gene: NA; j_gene: TRBJ1-4; v_gene: TRBV11-2; CDR3nt: TGTGCCAGCAGCTTAGGAGCAAATAATGAAAAACTGTTTTTT; CDR3aa: CASSLGANNEKLFF
abundance: once; d_gene: NA; j_gene: TRBJ2-3; v_gene: TRBV11-2; CDR3nt: TGTGCCAGCAACTTAGAGGGTGCGGGGGCAGATACAAAGTATTTT; CDR3aa: CASNLEGAGADTKYF
abundance: NA; d_gene: NA; j_gene: TRBJ1-1; v_gene: TRBV11-3; CDR3nt: TGTGTCAGCAGCATTAGGAGGAACAATGAAGCTTTCTTT; CDR3aa: CVSSIRRNNEAFF
abundance: NA; d_gene: TRBD2; j_gene: TRBJ2-3; v_gene: TRBV4-3; CDR3nt: TGCGCCAGCAGCCAAGATGGGCCTAGCGGGAGAAGAGATACACAGAATTTT; CDR3aa: CASSQDGPSGRRDTQNF
abundance: NA; d_gene: NA; j_gene: TRBJ2-2; v_gene: TRBV4-3; CDR3nt: TGCGACAGCAGCCAAGAGGGGGGACTGCAGATCACCGGGGAGCTGTTTTTT; CDR3aa: CDSSQEGGLQITGELFF
abundance: NA; d_gene: NA; j_gene: TRBJ2-7; v_gene: TRBV11-2; CDR3nt: TGTGCCGGCAGCTTAAGCGAGCTCACCAACTTC; CDR3aa: CAGSLSELTNF
abundance: NA; d_gene: NA; j_gene: TRBJ2-2; v_gene: TRBV12-3/TRBV12-4; CDR3nt: TGTGCCAGCAGTCCCCAACATGTGAAGGCCGGGGAGTTGTTTTTT; CDR3aa: CASSPQHVKAGELFF
abundance: NA; d_gene: NA; j_gene: TRBJ2-2; v_gene: TRBV29-1; CDR3nt: TGCAGCGTCGATGGAGAGGGCGACACCGGGGAGCTGTTTTTT; CDR3aa: CSVDGEGDTGELFF
abundance: NA; d_gene: NA; j_gene: TRBJ2-3; v_gene: TRBV11-2; CDR3nt: TGTGCCAGCAGCTTCTCCGATACAGATACGCGGTATTTT; CDR3aa: CASSFSDTDTRYF